A selection of T cell receptor beta chains follows, all from one sample in a study of blood T cell repertoires in COVID-19. Profiling relied on immunoSEQ multiplex PCR, and the TCRdb table lists in-frame clones only, not all of them. The sample yields hundreds of thousands of clones, approximately 88% seen once. The sequenced sample was peripheral blood. Receptors originate from a man aged 35 to 55 with acute or convalescent COVID-19. Both conserved end residues are part of each CDR3. The D gene is left open where the match is weak. Only part of the rows carry a size: once, few, many, or a class if the clone is expanded.

J gene,D gene,V gene,clone size,CDR3 DNA,CDR3 protein
TRBJ2-3,TRBD1,TRBV23-1,.,TGCGCCAGTCCCTCCGGGACAGAGATCACAGATACGCAGTATTTT,CASPSGTEITDTQYF
TRBJ1-5,.,TRBV7-9,.,TGTGCCAGCAGCAACACTCAGGGGCCCCAGCATTTT,CASSNTQGPQHF
TRBJ2-2,.,TRBV5-5,.,TGTGCCAGCAGCTTCCGGACAGCGAACACCGGGGAGCTGTTTTTT,CASSFRTANTGELFF
TRBJ2-1,TRBD1,TRBV5-1,.,TGCGCCAGCAGCAGGGGACAGGGGGCGTCAGATGAGCAGTTCTTC,CASSRGQGASDEQFF
TRBJ2-2,.,TRBV12-1,.,TGTGCCAGCAGCTCTGAGCCGGGACTTAGCGGGAGACGTGGCACCGGGGAGCTGTTTTTT,CASSSEPGLSGRRGTGELFF
TRBJ2-5,.,TRBV3-1/TRBV3-2,.,TGTGCCAGCAGCCAAGTTCCGGGTCCCCAAGAGACCCAGTACTTC,CASSQVPGPQETQYF
TRBJ2-2,.,TRBV7-2,.,TGTGCCAGCAGCTTAGTAATGTCGGGAGCCCGGGAGCTGTTTTTT,CASSLVMSGARELFF
TRBJ2-1,.,TRBV4-1,.,TGCGCCAGCAGCCCCTATCTCGGGAATTTCGATGAGCAGTTCTTC,CASSPYLGNFDEQFF
TRBJ1-1,.,TRBV19,.,TGTGCCAGTAGTATAATGAGGATCCCGTTTCGGGACACTGAAGCTTTCTTT,CASSIMRIPFRDTEAFF
TRBJ1-4,TRBD1,TRBV25-1,.,TGTGCCAGCAGTGGGAATATCGGGGACAGGGTAGTAAAACTGTTTTTT,CASSGNIGDRVVKLFF
TRBJ2-4,.,TRBV4-3,.,TGCGCCAGCAGCCAAGACCCGGGAGTTACCATTCAGTACTTC,CASSQDPGVTIQYF
TRBJ2-2,TRBD2,TRBV7-8,.,TGTGCCAGCAGCGCGGGACGGACTAGGGCCGGGGAGCTGTTTTTT,CASSAGRTRAGELFF
TRBJ2-3,TRBD1,TRBV6-2/TRBV6-3,.,TGTGCCAGCAGTTATTTACAACAGGGGACAGATACGCAGTATTTT,CASSYLQQGTDTQYF
TRBJ2-5,TRBD2,TRBV5-4,.,TGTGCCAGCAGCACGGGACTAGCGGGAGGAAAAGAGACCCAGTACTTC,CASSTGLAGGKETQYF
TRBJ1-1,TRBD1,TRBV25-1,.,TGTGCCAGCACCGGAGGGACAGGGGGCTGGGACGGTGAAGCTTTCTTT,CASTGGTGGWDGEAFF
TRBJ2-1,.,TRBV3-1/TRBV3-2,.,TGTGCCAGCAGCCAAGATAGCGTCCCCTACAATGAGCAGTTCTTC,CASSQDSVPYNEQFF
TRBJ1-5,TRBD1,TRBV19,once,TGTGCCAGTATAGGAGGACAGGGCTGGTTAAAGCCCCAGCATTTT,CASIGGQGWLKPQHF
TRBJ2-7,.,TRBV1,.,TGCACCAGCGGGACTAGCGGGAGTCCCACCGCCGAGCAGTACTTC,CTSGTSGSPTAEQYF
TRBJ2-6,TRBD1,TRBV25-1,.,TGTGCCAGCAGTGGGGACAGTGGGGCCAACGTCCTGACTTTC,CASSGDSGANVLTF
TRBJ1-2,.,TRBV12-5,once,TGTGCTAGTGGTTTGGACGTAGAGTTAGATGGCTACACCTTC,CASGLDVELDGYTF
TRBJ1-5,.,TRBV6-2/TRBV6-3,.,TGTGCCAGCAGTTACCGGCGGGAACAGCCCCAGCATTTT,CASSYRREQPQHF
TRBJ1-5,TRBD1,TRBV7-6,few,TGTGCCAGCAGCGAAAACAGGGGGCTAAGGCAGCCCCAGCATTTT,CASSENRGLRQPQHF
TRBJ2-7,TRBD2,TRBV11-3,.,TGTGCCAGCAGCTTGGGCGGGAGGTTCCACGAGCAGTACTTC,CASSLGGRFHEQYF
TRBJ2-7,.,TRBV7-8,.,TGTGCCAGCAGCCTCCGGAGATCCGAGCAGTACTTC,CASSLRRSEQYF
TRBJ2-1,TRBD2,TRBV29-1,.,TGCAGCGTTGGGGGACACAATAGCGGGAGGGCCTTACGGGGCAATGAGCAGTTCTTC,CSVGGHNSGRALRGNEQFF
TRBJ2-3,TRBD2,TRBV6-6,.,TGTGCCAGCAGGCAGGCTAGCGGGAGGACAGATACGCAGTATTTT,CASRQASGRTDTQYF
TRBJ2-3,.,TRBV5-5,once,TGTGCCAGCAGCTTGACTAGGGACACAGATACGCAGTATTTT,CASSLTRDTDTQYF
TRBJ1-2,TRBD1,TRBV27,.,TGTGCCAGCAGTTTGTTCAGGGGGGTATCGTCTGGCTACACCTTC,CASSLFRGVSSGYTF
TRBJ2-2,.,TRBV27,.,TGTGCCAGCAGTTTGGCCGGAGCGAACACCGGGGAGCTGTTTTTT,CASSLAGANTGELFF
TRBJ1-1,.,TRBV11-2,.,TGTGCCAGCAGCGTAAACACTGAAGCTTTCTTT,CASSVNTEAFF
TRBJ1-2,.,TRBV9,.,TGTGCCAGCAGCGTAGCCTTATCAAGCCAATATGGCTACACCTTC,CASSVALSSQYGYTF
TRBJ2-1,TRBD2,TRBV18,.,TGTGCCACGGTTCCTAGCGGCACCTACAATGAGCAGTTCTTC,CATVPSGTYNEQFF
TRBJ2-1,.,TRBV6-5,.,TGTGCCAGCAGTTACTCTGACAGGGAGGACAATGAGCAGTTCTTC,CASSYSDREDNEQFF
TRBJ2-1,.,TRBV9,.,TGTGCCAGCAGCGCCCGGGGACTCCCCGTAGGGAATGAGCAGTTCTTC,CASSARGLPVGNEQFF
TRBJ2-7,.,TRBV9,.,TGTGCCAGCAGCGCCTTTTGGGAGCCCTACGAGCAGTACTTC,CASSAFWEPYEQYF
TRBJ1-1,.,TRBV3-1/TRBV3-2,.,TGTGCCAGCAGCCACCTGTCCGGTGAAGCTTTCTTT,CASSHLSGEAFF
TRBJ1-2,.,TRBV6-5,.,TGTGCCACCAGACAGGTCCTCCAGGGCTATGGCTACACCTTC,CATRQVLQGYGYTF
TRBJ2-5,.,TRBV5-1,.,TGCGCCAGCAGCTTGGGGACGGTAGTGGGAGTGGAGACCCAGTACTTC,CASSLGTVVGVETQYF
TRBJ1-1,.,TRBV25-1,.,TGTGCCAGCAGTGAATTGGTGACACGGTCGAACACTGAAGCTTTCTTT,CASSELVTRSNTEAFF
TRBJ1-4,.,TRBV27,.,TGTGCCAGCAGGGATGGGGCAGGTGTTAATGAAAAACTGTTTTTT,CASRDGAGVNEKLFF
TRBJ1-1,.,TRBV28,.,TGTGCCAGCAGCGCCCCGGACACTGAAGCTTTCTTT,CASSAPDTEAFF
TRBJ2-1,TRBD2,TRBV18,once,TGTGCCAGCTCACCACCGGGACTAGCCTGGGGCAATGAGCAGTTCTTC,CASSPPGLAWGNEQFF
TRBJ1-2,.,TRBV5-8,once,TGTGCCAGCAGCTTGGGGCAGGGTATTCATGGCTACACCTTC,CASSLGQGIHGYTF
TRBJ2-1,.,TRBV9,.,TGTGCCAGCAGCGTAGAGAGTAGCTTCCAGAGCTCCTACAATGAGCAGTTCTTC,CASSVESSFQSSYNEQFF